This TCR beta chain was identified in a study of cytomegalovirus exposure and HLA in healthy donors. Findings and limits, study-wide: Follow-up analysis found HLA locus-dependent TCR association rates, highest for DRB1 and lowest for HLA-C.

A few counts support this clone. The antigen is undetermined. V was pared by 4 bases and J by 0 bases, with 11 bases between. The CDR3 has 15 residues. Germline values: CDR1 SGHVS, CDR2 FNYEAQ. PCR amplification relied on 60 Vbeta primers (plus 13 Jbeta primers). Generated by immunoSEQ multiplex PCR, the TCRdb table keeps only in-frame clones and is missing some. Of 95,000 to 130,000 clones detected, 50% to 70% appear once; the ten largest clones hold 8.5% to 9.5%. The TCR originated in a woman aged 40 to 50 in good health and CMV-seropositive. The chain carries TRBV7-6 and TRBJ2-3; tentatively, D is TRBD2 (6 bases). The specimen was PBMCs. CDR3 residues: CASSYGGTSTDTQYF. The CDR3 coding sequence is TGTGCCAGCAGCTATGGGGGGACTAGCACAGATACGCAGTATTTT.